This is a list of T cell receptor beta chains from one sample in a study of patients and donors after allogeneic stem cell transplantation. TCRdb analysed the RT-PCR reads with MiXCR anew, one entry per CDR3 protein. The sample contains approximately 200,000 distinct CDR3 sequences, around 40% of which appear only once. The source material was blood, either unsorted or a sorted T cell fraction (not recorded which). All receptors come from a human donor who was either an allogeneic HSCT recipient or a stem cell or donor lymphocyte infusion donor (not recorded which). It is not recorded whose cells these are; they may come from a transplant donor. The CDR3 runs from the conserved cysteine through the conserved F or W. D genes are given only for firm matches. Expanded clones are given a class, and other clones once, few, many or no size at all.

d_call j_call v_call clone_size cdr3_aa cdr3_nt
NA TRBJ1-5 TRBV20-1 NA CSAFPKYSNQPQHF TGCAGTGCTTTCCCTAAATATAGCAATCAGCCCCAGCATTTT
NA TRBJ1-3 TRBV7-2 NA CASSLHMISSGNTIYF TGTGCCAGCAGCTTACACATGATCAGCTCTGGAAACACCATATATTTT
TRBD1 TRBJ1-2 TRBV29-1 NA CSVPTSQGAQSYGYTF TGCAGCGTCCCCACATCTCAGGGGGCTCAAAGCTATGGCTACACCTTC
NA TRBJ1-1 TRBV3-1 once CASSHGNLLGNTEAFF TGTGCCAGCAGCCACGGGAACCTTTTAGGGAACACTGAAGCTTTCTTT
NA TRBJ1-6 TRBV27 NA CASSPPDGGRNSPLHF TGTGCCAGCAGTCCCCCAGATGGGGGGAGGAATTCACCCCTCCACTTT
NA TRBJ1-2 TRBV3-1 few CASSQVLANYGYTF TGTGCCAGCAGCCAAGTTCTGGCGAACTATGGCTACACCTTC
TRBD1 TRBJ2-5 TRBV10-3 few CAISESTGAETQYF TGTGCCATCAGTGAGTCCACAGGGGCAGAGACCCAGTACTTC
NA TRBJ1-1 TRBV11-2 few CASSYFGNTEAFF TGTGCCAGCAGCTATTTTGGGAACACTGAAGCTTTCTTT
NA TRBJ2-5 TRBV12-3/TRBV12-4 NA CASSPPRRETQYF TGTGCCAGCAGCCCTCCCCGGCGGGAGACCCAGTACTTC
NA TRBJ2-1 TRBV12-3/TRBV12-4 once CASSPDYPAHEQFF TGTGCCAGCAGCCCGGACTACCCGGCGCATGAGCAGTTCTTC
TRBD1 TRBJ1-1 TRBV20-1 NA CSAWDRGTEAFF TGCAGTGCTTGGGACAGGGGTACTGAAGCTTTCTTT
NA TRBJ1-1 TRBV30 few CAWNQGLTTEAFF TGTGCCTGGAACCAGGGTTTAACCACTGAAGCTTTCTTT
NA TRBJ1-5 TRBV7-2 NA CASSLVGPSGQPQHF TGTGCCAGCAGTCTAGTTGGGCCCTCGGGGCAGCCCCAGCATTTT
NA TRBJ2-7 TRBV2 few CASIRRAYEQYF TGTGCCAGCATCCGGAGAGCCTACGAGCAGTACTTC
NA TRBJ1-1 TRBV12-3/TRBV12-4 NA CASTRRRTDLMNTEAFF TGTGCCAGCACAAGAAGGCGGACAGATCTTATGAACACTGAAGCTTTCTTT
NA TRBJ1-5 TRBV28 NA CASTFYSNQPQHF TGTGCCAGCACCTTTTATAGCAATCAGCCCCAGCATTTT
TRBD1 TRBJ1-2 TRBV29-1 few CSELGQGAKCGYTF TGCAGCGAGCTAGGACAGGGGGCTAAATGTGGCTACACCTTC
NA TRBJ1-1 TRBV14 few CASSQDPRWGTEAFF TGTGCCAGCAGCCAAGATCCCCGATGGGGCACTGAAGCTTTCTTT
NA TRBJ2-5 TRBV29-1 few CSVAAGKETQYF TGCAGCGTTGCGGCAGGGAAAGAGACCCAGTACTTC
TRBD1 TRBJ2-7 TRBV12-3/TRBV12-4 NA CASTQGAITYEQYF TGTGCCAGCACTCAGGGGGCTATTACCTACGAGCAGTACTTC
NA TRBJ1-1 TRBV12-3/TRBV12-4 many CASSLGQGSGQNEAFF TGTGCCAGCAGTTTAGGTCAGGGGTCGGGTCAGAATGAAGCTTTCTTT
NA TRBJ1-4 TRBV5-1 few CASSPTGLGNEKLFF TGCGCCAGCAGCCCAACAGGGCTGGGGAATGAAAAACTGTTTTTT
NA TRBJ1-1 TRBV7-2 NA CASRPWAANTEAFF TGTGCCAGCCGACCATGGGCGGCGAACACTGAAGCTTTCTTT
NA TRBJ1-1 TRBV28 NA CASRPDRAEAFF TGTGCCAGCAGACCGGACCGGGCTGAGGCTTTCTTT
TRBD1 TRBJ1-1 TRBV5-4 NA CASSPGTVETEAFF TGTGCCAGCAGCCCCGGGACAGTAGAAACTGAAGCTTTCTTT
NA TRBJ1-2 TRBV9 few CASTEGQGNGYTF TGTGCCAGCACTGAGGGGCAGGGAAATGGCTACACCTTC
TRBD2 TRBJ2-1 TRBV5-6 NA CASSSPSGAIYEQFF TGTGCCAGCAGCTCTCCTAGCGGGGCCATTTATGAGCAGTTCTTC
TRBD1 TRBJ1-5 TRBV6-2/TRBV6-3 NA CASRPTGQGNQPQHF TGTGCCAGCAGACCTACAGGACAGGGAAATCAGCCCCAGCATTTT
NA TRBJ1-2 TRBV3-1 many CASSQDLKTLKGYTF TGTGCCAGCAGCCAAGATCTTAAAACCCTAAAAGGCTACACCTTC
NA TRBJ1-6 TRBV5-1 NA CASSFREGSPLHF TGCGCCAGCAGCTTTCGGGAGGGTTCACCCCTCCACTTT
NA TRBJ1-4 TRBV5-6 NA CASSLDRTLANEKLFF TGTGCCAGCAGCTTGGACCGCACCTTGGCAAATGAAAAACTGTTTTTT
NA TRBJ2-1 TRBV7-9 NA CASSSKTSSYNEQFF TGTGCCAGCAGCTCAAAGACGAGCTCCTACAATGAGCAGTTCTTC
TRBD1 TRBJ1-1 TRBV12-3/TRBV12-4 NA CASSFGQGGTEAFF TGTGCCAGCAGTTTTGGGCAGGGGGGCACTGAAGCTTTCTTT
NA TRBJ2-2 TRBV4-2 NA CASSLENGPRELFF TGTGCCAGCAGCCTAGAAAATGGTCCCCGGGAGCTGTTTTTT
TRBD1 TRBJ1-1 TRBV3-1 many CASSPGQVNTEAFF TGTGCCAGCAGCCCCGGACAGGTTAACACTGAAGCTTTCTTT
TRBD2 TRBJ2-3 TRBV12-3/TRBV12-4 NA CASSDGTSGSDTQYF TGTGCCAGCAGTGACGGGACTAGCGGGTCAGATACGCAGTATTTT
NA TRBJ1-3 TRBV7-9 NA CASTPLRAGGNTIYF TGTGCCAGCACCCCCCTTCGGGCAGGCGGAAACACCATATATTTT
NA TRBJ1-1 TRBV4-1 NA CASSKAGPGKTEAFF TGCGCCAGCAGCAAAGCGGGCCCTGGGAAAACTGAAGCTTTCTTT
NA TRBJ1-3 TRBV5-1 NA CASTPTGLTNSGNTIYF TGCGCCAGCACCCCCACAGGCCTAACGAACTCTGGAAACACCATATATTTT
NA TRBJ2-5 TRBV4-3 NA CASSQDWRAGETQYF TGCGCCAGCAGCCAAGATTGGAGGGCAGGGGAGACCCAGTACTTC
NA TRBJ1-5 TRBV4-1 NA CASSPRQHNQPQHF TGCGCCAGCAGCCCTAGACAGCACAATCAGCCCCAGCATTTT
NA TRBJ1-3 TRBV5-1 few CASSLVAAGSIGNTIYF TGCGCCAGCAGCTTGGTTGCTGCTGGGTCAATTGGAAACACCATATATTTT
NA TRBJ1-1 TRBV20-1 few CSASSRAKESWGARTEAFF TGCAGTGCCTCCTCTCGGGCGAAAGAGAGTTGGGGCGCGAGGACTGAAGCTTTCTTT